This TCR beta chain was identified during a study of blood T cell repertoires in COVID-19. Original methodology: Quantification of nucleated cells was approximated via reference gene primer amplification. Profiling relied on immunoSEQ multiplex PCR, and the TCRdb table lists in-frame clones only, not all of them. The V and J calls and the clone size are those of that table, but D and trimming were determined from the DNA. Found here are under 95,000 clones, about 87% of them singletons; the top ten hold 4.5% to 5.5%. Input material: peripheral blood. The sequence came from a man between 40 and 49 years old with acute or convalescent COVID-19.

DNA for the CDR3: TGTGCCAGTAGTATCGTCCCGGGGAACTATGGCTACACCTTC. Its translation is CASSIVPGNYGYTF. The V gene is TRBV19, the J gene TRBJ1-2, with D uncertain. The CDR3 has 14 residues. V lost 3 bases and J 2 bases, leaving 10 bases between the germline ends. Germline V gene data show CDR1 as LNHDA and CDR2 as SQIVND (reference sequence).